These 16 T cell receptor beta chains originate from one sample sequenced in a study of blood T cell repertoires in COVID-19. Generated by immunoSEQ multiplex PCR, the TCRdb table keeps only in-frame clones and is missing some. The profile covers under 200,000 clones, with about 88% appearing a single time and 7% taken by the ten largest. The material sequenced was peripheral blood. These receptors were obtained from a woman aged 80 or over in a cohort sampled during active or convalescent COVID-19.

CDR3 residues: CASSDGWGRAESPLHF. CDR3 nucleotide sequence: TGCGCCAGCAGTGACGGGTGGGGGAGGGCGGAATCACCCCTCCACTTT. The chain has TRBV10-2 and TRBJ1-6; TRBD1 might be the D (5 bases). CDR3 size: 16 residues. Per the germline V gene, CDR1 is WSHSY and CDR2 is SAAADI. The V end was cut by 3 bases, the J end by 10 bases, with 19 bases between.

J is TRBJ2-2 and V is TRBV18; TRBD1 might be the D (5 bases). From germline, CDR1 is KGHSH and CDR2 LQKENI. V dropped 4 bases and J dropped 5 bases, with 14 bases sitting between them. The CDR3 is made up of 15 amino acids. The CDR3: CASSLRAGRTGELFF. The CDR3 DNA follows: TGTGCCAGCTCACTCAGGGCAGGCCGTACCGGGGAGCTGTTTTTT.

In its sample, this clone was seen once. The CDR3 DNA follows: TGTGCCAGCAGCTTGGGTCCAGGCACGATCAACTATGGCTACACCTTC. Translated, it gives CASSLGPGTINYGYTF. This chain uses TRBV5-5 with TRBJ1-2; unclear D gene. This CDR3 comprises 16 residues. Trimming removed 0 bases from V and 2 bases from J, with 14 bases in between. Looked up from germline, CDR1 is SGHKS and CDR2 is YYEKEE (reference sequence).

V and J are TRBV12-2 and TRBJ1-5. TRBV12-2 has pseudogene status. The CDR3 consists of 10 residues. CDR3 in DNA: TGTGCAAGTCGCCCCGAGCCCCAGCATTTT. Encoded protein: CASRPEPQHF.

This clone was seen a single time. The CDR3 DNA follows: TGTGCCAGCAGCCGGGACAGGGCACACGAGCAGTACTTC. Translated, it gives CASSRDRAHEQYF. This chain links TRBV28 with TRBJ2-7; 9 positions match TRBD1. This CDR3 is built from 13 residues. CDR1 is MDHEN, CDR2 SYDVKM, per germline. V shed 6 bases, J shed 5 bases, and the junction held 5 bases outside the gene matches.

This chain's CDR3 is CASSPLSQDSGNTIYF. The CDR3 DNA follows: TGTGCCAGCTCACCACTTTCACAGGACTCTGGAAACACCATATATTTT. The chain recombines TRBV18 with TRBJ1-3; D may be TRBD1 (5 bases). Trimming shortened V by 1 base and J by 0 bases, and 10 bases separated the two germline ends. The V gene's germline CDR1 is KGHSH and CDR2 LQKENI. The CDR3 has 16 residues.

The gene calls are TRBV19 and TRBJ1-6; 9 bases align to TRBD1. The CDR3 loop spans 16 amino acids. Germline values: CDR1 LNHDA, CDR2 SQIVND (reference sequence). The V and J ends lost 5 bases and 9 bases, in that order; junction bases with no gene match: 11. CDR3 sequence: CASSATQGAFGSPLHF. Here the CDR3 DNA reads TGTGCCAGTAGTGCTACACAGGGGGCTTTTGGTTCACCCCTCCACTTT.

In nucleotides, the CDR3 is TGCGCCAGCAGCTTTAATAGCGGCTCCTACAATGAGCAGTTCTTC. It translates to CASSFNSGSYNEQFF. This chain links TRBV5-1 with TRBJ2-1; D possibly corresponds to TRBD2 (6 bases). The germline CDR1 and CDR2 sequences are SGHRS and YFSETQ. The CDR3 is 15 residues long. The V and J ends lost 2 bases and 0 bases respectively, with 9 bases between them. Full variable domain (remainder filled in from reference TRBV5-1 and TRBJ2-1): KAGVTQTPRYLIKTRGQQVTLSCSPISGHRSVSWYQQTPGQGLQFLFEYFSETQRNKGNFPGRFSGRQFSNSRSEMNVSTLELGDSALYLCASSFNSGSYNEQFFGPGTRLTVL.

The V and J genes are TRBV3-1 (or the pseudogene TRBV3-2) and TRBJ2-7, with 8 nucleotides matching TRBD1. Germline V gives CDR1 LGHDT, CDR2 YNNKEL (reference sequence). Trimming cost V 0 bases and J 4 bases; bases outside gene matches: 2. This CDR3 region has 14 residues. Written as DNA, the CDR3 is TGTGCCAGCAGCCAAGAAAACAGGGGGTACGAGCAGTACGTC. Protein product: CASSQENRGYEQYV.

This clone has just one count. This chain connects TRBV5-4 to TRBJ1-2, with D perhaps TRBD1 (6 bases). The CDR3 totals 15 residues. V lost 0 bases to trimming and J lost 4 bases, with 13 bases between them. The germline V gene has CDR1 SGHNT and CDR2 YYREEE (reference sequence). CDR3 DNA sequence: TGTGCCAGCAGCTTGGAACCAGGGGACCTCTATGGCTACACCTTC. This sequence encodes CASSLEPGDLYGYTF.

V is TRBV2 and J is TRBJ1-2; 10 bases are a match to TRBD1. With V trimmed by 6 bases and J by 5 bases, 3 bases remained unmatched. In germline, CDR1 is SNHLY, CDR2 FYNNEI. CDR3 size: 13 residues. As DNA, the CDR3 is TGTGCCAGCAGGGAGGGACAGGGGTATGGCTACACCTTC. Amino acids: CASREGQGYGYTF.

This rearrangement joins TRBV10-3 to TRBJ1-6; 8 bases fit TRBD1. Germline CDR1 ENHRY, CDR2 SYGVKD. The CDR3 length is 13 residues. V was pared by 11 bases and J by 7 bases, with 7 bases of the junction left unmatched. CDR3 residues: CAVTGEENSPLHF. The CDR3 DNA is TGTGCCGTGACAGGGGAGGAAAATTCACCCCTCCACTTT.

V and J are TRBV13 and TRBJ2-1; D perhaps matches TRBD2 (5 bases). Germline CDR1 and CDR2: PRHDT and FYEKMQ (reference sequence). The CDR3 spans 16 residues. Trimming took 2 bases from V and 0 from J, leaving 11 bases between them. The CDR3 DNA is TGTGCCAGCAGCTTAAAACGGGGAAGCTCCTACAATGAGCAGTTCTTC. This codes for CASSLKRGSSYNEQFF.

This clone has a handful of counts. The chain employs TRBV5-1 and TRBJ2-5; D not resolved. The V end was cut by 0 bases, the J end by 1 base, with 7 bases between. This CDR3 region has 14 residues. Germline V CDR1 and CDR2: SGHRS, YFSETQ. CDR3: CASSLEQPQETQYF. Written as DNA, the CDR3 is TGCGCCAGCAGCTTGGAACAGCCCCAAGAGACCCAGTACTTC. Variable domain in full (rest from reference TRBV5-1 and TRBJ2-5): KAGVTQTPRYLIKTRGQQVTLSCSPISGHRSVSWYQQTPGQGLQFLFEYFSETQRNKGNFPGRFSGRQFSNSRSEMNVSTLELGDSALYLCASSLEQPQETQYFGPGTRLLVL.

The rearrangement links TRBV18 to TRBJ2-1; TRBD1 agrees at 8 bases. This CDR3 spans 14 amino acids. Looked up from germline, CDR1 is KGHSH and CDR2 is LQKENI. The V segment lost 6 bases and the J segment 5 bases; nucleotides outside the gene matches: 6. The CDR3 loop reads CASSAGTGNNEQFF. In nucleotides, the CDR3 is TGTGCCAGCTCCGCCGGGACAGGTAACAATGAGCAGTTCTTC.

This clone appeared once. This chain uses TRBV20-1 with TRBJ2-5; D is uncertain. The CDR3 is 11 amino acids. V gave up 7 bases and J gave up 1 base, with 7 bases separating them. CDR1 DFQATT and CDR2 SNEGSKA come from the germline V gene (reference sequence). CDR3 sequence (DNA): TGCAGTGTAACAAGCCAAGAGACCCAGTACTTC. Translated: CSVTSQETQYF.